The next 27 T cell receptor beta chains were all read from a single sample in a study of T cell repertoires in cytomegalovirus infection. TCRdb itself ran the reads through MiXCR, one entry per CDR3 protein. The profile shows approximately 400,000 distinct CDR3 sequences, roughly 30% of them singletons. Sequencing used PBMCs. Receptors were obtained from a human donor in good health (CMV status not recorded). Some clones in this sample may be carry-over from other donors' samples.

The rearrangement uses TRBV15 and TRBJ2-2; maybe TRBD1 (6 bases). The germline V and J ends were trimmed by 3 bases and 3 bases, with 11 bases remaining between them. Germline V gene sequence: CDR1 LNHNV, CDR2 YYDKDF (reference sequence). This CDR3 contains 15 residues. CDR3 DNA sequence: TGTGCCACCAGCAGCCGGGACACTTACACCGGGGAGCTGTTTTTT. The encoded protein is CATSSRDTYTGELFF.

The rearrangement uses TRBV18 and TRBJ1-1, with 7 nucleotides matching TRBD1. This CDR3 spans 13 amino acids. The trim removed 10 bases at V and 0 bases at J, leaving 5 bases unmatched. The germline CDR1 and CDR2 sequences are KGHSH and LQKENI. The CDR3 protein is CATIQGVNTEAFF. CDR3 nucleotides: TGTGCCACTATCCAGGGGGTGAACACTGAAGCTTTCTTT.

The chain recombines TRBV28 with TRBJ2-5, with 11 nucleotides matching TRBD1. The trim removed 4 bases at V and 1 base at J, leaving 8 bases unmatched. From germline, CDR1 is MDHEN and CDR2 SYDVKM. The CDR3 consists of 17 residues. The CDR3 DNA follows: TGTGCCAGCAGTTCGGGCCGGACAGGGGGCCTCCAAGAGACCCAGTACTTC. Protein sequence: CASSSGRTGGLQETQYF.

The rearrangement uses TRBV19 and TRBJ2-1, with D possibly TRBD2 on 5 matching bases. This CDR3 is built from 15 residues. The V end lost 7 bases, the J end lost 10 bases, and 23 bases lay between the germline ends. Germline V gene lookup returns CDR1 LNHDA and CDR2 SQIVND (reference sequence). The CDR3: CASKVGTAAGQEQFF. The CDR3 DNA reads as TGTGCCAGTAAAGTAGGTACAGCGGCTGGGCAGGAGCAGTTCTTC. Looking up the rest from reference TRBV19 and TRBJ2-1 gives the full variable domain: DGGITQSPKYLFRKEGQNVTLSCEQNLNHDAMYWYRQDPGQGLRLIYYSQIVNDFQKGDIAEGYSVSREKKESFPLTVTSAQKNPTAFYLCASKVGTAAGQEQFFGPGTRLTVL.

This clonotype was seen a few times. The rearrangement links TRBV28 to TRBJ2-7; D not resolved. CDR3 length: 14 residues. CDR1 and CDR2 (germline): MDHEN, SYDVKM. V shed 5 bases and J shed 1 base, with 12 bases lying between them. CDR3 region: CASSPPPWSYEQYF. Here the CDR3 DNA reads TGTGCCAGCAGTCCTCCCCCGTGGTCCTACGAGCAGTACTTC.

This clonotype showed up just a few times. The CDR3 DNA follows: TGTGCCAGCAGCCAACGTGACAAGAACACTGAAGCTTTCTTT. It is translated as CASSQRDKNTEAFF. This rearrangement joins TRBV3-1 to TRBJ1-1; D ambiguous. Germline V gene sequence: CDR1 LGHDT, CDR2 YNNKEL (reference sequence). V lost 2 bases to trimming and J lost 1 base, with 8 bases between them. The CDR3 is made up of 14 amino acids.

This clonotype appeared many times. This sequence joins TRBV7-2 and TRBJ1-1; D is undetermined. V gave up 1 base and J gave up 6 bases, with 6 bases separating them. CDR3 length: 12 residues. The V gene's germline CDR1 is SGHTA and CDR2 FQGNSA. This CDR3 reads CASSLDNPEAFF. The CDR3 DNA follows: TGTGCCAGCAGCTTAGACAATCCTGAAGCTTTCTTT.

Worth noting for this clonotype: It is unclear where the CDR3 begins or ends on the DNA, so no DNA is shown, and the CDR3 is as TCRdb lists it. CDR3: CASSLPLWRGGLDEQYF. The rearrangement uses TRBV11-2 and TRBJ2-7; whether TRBD2, the table's D call, matches the DNA was not checked. The CDR3 is made up of 17 amino acids, end residues included. The germline gives CDR1 SGHAT, CDR2 FQNNGV.

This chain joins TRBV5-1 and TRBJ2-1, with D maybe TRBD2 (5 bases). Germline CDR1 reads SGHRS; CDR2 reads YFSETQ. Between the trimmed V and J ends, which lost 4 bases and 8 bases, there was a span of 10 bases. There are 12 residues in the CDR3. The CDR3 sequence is CASSEDWDEQFF. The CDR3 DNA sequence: TGCGCCAGCAGCGAGGACTGGGATGAGCAGTTCTTC.

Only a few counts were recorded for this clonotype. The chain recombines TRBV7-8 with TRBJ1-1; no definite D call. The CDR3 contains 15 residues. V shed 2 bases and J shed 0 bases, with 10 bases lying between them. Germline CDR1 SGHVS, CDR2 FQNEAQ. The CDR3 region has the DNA TGTGCCAGCAGCTTATTAAGACGAATGAACACTGAAGCTTTCTTT. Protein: CASSLLRRMNTEAFF.

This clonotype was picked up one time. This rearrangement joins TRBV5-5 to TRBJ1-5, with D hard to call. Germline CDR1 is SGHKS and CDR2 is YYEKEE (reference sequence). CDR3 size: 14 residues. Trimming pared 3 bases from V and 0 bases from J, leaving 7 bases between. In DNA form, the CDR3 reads TGTGCCAGCAGCTCTTCATTTAGCAATCAGCCCCAGCATTTT. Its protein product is CASSSSFSNQPQHF.

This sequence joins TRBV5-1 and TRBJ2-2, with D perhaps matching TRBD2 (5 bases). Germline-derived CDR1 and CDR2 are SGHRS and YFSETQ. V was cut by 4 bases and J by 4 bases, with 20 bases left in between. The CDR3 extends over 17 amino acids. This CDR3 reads CASSRNLVREPTGELFF. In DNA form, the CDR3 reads TGCGCCAGCAGCCGCAACCTAGTCCGGGAACCCACCGGGGAGCTGTTTTTT.

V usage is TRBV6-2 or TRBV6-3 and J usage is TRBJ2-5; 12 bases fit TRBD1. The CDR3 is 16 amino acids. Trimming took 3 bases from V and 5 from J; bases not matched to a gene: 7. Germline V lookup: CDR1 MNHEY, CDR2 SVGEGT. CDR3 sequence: CASSYRDRGHGETQYF. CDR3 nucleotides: TGTGCCAGCAGTTATAGGGACAGGGGGCATGGGGAGACCCAGTACTTC.

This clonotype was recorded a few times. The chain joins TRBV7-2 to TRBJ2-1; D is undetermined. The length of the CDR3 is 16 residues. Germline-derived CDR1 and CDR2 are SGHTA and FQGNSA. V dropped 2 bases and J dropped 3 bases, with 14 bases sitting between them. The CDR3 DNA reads TGTGCCAGCAGCTTACGATTCGCACAGATCTACAATGAGCAGTTCTTC. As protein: CASSLRFAQIYNEQFF.

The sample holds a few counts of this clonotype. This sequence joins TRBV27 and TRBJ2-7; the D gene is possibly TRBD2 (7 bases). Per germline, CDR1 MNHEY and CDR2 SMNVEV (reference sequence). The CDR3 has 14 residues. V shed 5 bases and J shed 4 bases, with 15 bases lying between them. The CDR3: CASSPEGGSYEQYF. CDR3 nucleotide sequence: TGTGCCAGCAGTCCCGAGGGGGGGAGTTACGAGCAGTACTTC.

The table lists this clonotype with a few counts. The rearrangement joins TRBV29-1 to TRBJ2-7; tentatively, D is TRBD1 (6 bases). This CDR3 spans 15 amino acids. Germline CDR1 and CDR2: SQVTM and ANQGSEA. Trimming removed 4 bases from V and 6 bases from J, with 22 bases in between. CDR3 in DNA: TGCAGCGTTGTGGGGGCCCGGGACATTGGAATCGAGCAGTACTTC. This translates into CSVVGARDIGIEQYF.

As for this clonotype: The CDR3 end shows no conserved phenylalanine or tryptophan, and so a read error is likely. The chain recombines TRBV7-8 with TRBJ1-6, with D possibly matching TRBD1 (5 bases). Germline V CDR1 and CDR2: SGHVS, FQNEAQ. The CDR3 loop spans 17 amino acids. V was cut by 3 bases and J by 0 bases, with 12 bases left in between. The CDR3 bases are TGTGCCAGCAGCTTGGGGGAGCAAAACTCCTATAATTCACCCCTCCACTCT. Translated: CASSLGEQNSYNSPLHS.

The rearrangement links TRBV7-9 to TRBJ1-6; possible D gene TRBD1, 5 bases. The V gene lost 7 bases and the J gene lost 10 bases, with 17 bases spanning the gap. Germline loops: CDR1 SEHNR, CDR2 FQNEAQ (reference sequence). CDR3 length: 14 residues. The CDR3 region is CASTARGDRSPLHF. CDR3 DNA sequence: TGTGCCAGCACTGCGAGGGGAGACCGCTCACCCCTCCACTTT.

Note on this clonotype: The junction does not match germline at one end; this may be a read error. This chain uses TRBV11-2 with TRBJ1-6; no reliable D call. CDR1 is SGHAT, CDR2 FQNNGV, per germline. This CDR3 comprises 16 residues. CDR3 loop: CASSPNGVVQGSPLQF. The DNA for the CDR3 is TGTGCCAGCAGCCCCAACGGCGTTGTTCAAGGGTCACCCCTCCAATTT.

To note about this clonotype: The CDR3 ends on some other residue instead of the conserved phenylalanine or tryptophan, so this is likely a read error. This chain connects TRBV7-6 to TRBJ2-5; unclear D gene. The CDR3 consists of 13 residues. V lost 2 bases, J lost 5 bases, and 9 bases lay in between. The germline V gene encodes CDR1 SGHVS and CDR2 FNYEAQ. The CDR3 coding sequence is TGTGCCAGCAGCTTATTGTTAGGCGAGACCCAGTACTTA. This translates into CASSLLLGETQYL.

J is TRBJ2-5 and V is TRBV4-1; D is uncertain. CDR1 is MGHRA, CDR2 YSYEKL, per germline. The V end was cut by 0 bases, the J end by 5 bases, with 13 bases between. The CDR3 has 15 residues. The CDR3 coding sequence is TGCGCCAGCAGCCAAGAAGCCCGGCTCTGGGAGACCCAGTACTTC. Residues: CASSQEARLWETQYF.

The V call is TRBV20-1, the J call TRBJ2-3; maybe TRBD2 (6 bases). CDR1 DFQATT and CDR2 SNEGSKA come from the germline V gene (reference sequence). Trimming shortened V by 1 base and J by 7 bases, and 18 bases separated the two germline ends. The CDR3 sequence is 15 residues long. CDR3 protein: CSARVRRGRNNTQYF. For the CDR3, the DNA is TGCAGTGCTAGAGTCCGGCGGGGACGGAATAATACGCAGTATTTT.

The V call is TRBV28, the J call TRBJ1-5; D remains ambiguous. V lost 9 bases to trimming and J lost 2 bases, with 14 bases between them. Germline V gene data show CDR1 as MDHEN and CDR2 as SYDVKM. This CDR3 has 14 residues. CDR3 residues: CASRYSWGNQPQHF. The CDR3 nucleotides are TGTGCCAGTCGATATTCGTGGGGCAATCAGCCCCAGCATTTT.

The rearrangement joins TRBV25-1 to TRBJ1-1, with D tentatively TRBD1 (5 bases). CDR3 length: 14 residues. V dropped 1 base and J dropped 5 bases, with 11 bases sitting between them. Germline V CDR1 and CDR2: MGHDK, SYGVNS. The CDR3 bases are TGTGCCAGCAGTGAATGGGGGGGGGGGACTGAAGCTTTCTTT. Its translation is CASSEWGGGTEAFF.

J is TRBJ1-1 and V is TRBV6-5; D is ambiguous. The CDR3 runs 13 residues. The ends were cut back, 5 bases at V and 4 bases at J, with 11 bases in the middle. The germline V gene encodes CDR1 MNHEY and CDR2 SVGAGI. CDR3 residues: CASSAGSATEAFF. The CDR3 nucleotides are TGTGCCAGCAGTGCGGGGTCGGCCACTGAAGCTTTCTTT.

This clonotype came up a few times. The CDR3 bases are TGCGCCAGCAGCCCTCGGGGACAGGGGGGGGCTGAAGCTTTCTTT. Translating it yields CASSPRGQGGAEAFF. The chain recombines TRBV4-1 with TRBJ1-1, with 11 nucleotides matching TRBD1. The CDR3 is made up of 15 amino acids. Trimming cost V 4 bases and J 6 bases; bases outside gene matches: 7. CDR1 and CDR2 (germline): MGHRA, YSYEKL.

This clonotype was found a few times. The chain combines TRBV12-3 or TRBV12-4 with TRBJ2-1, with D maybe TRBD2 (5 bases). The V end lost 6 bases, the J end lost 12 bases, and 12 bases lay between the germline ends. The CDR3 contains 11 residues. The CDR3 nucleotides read TGTGCCAGCAGCTCACTAGTTGGGCAGTTCTTC. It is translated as CASSSLVGQFF.